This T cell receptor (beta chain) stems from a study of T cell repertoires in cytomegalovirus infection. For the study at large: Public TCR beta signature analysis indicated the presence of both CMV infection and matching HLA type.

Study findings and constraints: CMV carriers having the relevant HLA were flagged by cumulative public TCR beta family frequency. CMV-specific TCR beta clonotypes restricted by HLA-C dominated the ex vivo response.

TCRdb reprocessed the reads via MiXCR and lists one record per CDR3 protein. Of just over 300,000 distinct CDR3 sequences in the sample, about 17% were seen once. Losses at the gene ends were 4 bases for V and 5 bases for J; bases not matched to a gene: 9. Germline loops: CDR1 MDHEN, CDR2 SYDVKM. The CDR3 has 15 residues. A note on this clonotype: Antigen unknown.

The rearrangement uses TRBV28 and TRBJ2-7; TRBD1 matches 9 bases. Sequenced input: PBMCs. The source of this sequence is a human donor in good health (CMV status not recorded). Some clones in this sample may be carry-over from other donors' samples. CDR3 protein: CASSSPGQGVNEQYF. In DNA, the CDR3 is TGTGCCAGCAGTTCTCCGGGACAGGGAGTTAACGAGCAGTACTTC.